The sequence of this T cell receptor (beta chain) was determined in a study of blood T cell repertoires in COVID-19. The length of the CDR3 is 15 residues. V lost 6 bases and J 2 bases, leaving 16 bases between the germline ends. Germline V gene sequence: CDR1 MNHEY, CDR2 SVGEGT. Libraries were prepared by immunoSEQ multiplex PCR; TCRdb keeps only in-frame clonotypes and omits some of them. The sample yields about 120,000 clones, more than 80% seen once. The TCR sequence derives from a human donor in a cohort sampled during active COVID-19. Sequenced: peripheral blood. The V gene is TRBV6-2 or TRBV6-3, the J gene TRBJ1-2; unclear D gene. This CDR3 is CASSLEGSGNYGYTF. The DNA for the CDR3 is TGTGCCAGCAGCCTGGAGGGCTCGGGAAACTATGGCTACACCTTC.